These T cell receptor beta chains were read from a single sample in a study of blood T cell repertoires in COVID-19. Clones were read by immunoSEQ multiplex PCR, and TCRdb kept only the in-frame ones, dropping some. The table includes 400,000 to 450,000 clones, 80% to 90% detected once. Sequenced input: PBMCs or T cells enriched from blood (not recorded which). These receptors all stem from a man younger than 45 who had recovered from COVID-19. Each CDR3 is given with its conserved first and last residue. The D gene is left open where the match is weak. A clone size is listed for some rows: how often the clone was seen (once, few, many), or a class if it is expanded.

V gene	CDR3 length	J gene	clone size	D gene	CDR3 protein	CDR3 DNA
TRBV24-1	11	TRBJ2-1	once	.	CATSVSVEQFF	TGTGCCACCAGTGTCAGTGTTGAGCAGTTCTTC
TRBV2	17	TRBJ2-1	.	TRBD2	CASSALASGVSYNEQFF	TGTGCCAGCAGTGCTCTGGCTAGCGGCGTCTCCTACAATGAGCAGTTCTTC
TRBV11-2	15	TRBJ2-1	.	.	CASSLEGARYNEQFF	TGTGCCAGCAGCTTAGAAGGGGCCCGCTACAATGAGCAGTTCTTC
TRBV28	13	TRBJ1-3	.	.	CASARHTGNTIYF	TGTGCCAGCGCTCGACACACTGGAAACACCATATATTTT
TRBV5-1	18	TRBJ1-1	.	TRBD1	CASSSTPLGQASYTEAFF	TGCGCCAGCAGCTCTACCCCACTCGGACAGGCGTCCTACACTGAAGCTTTCTTT
TRBV14	15	TRBJ2-5	.	.	CASSQGTGRRETQYF	TGTGCCAGCAGCCAAGGCACGGGGAGGCGGGAGACCCAGTACTTC
TRBV11-2	15	TRBJ2-7	.	.	CASSLGAGGGYEQYF	TGTGCCAGCAGCTTAGGGGCAGGGGGAGGCTACGAGCAGTACTTC
TRBV5-4	16	TRBJ2-1	.	.	CASSLGPSISYNEQFF	TGTGCCAGCAGCTTGGGTCCTTCTATCTCCTACAATGAGCAGTTCTTC
TRBV18	17	TRBJ2-2	.	TRBD2	CASSQDQAGVNTGELFF	TGTGCCAGCTCACAAGACCAAGCGGGAGTAAACACCGGGGAGCTGTTTTTT
TRBV5-4	17	TRBJ2-7	.	TRBD1	CASSAPGTGPGMDEQYF	TGTGCCAGCAGCGCCCCCGGGACAGGCCCAGGAATGGACGAGCAGTACTTC
TRBV4-2	15	TRBJ2-1	.	.	CASSQDFISRDEQFF	TGTGCCAGCAGCCAAGATTTTATTAGCAGGGATGAGCAGTTCTTC
TRBV4-1	14	TRBJ2-7	.	.	CASSQDGQTYEQYF	TGCGCCAGCAGCCAAGATGGCCAGACCTACGAGCAGTACTTC
TRBV18	15	TRBJ2-1	.	.	CASSPSRPGFNEQFF	TGTGCCAGCTCACCGTCCCGGCCGGGATTCAATGAGCAGTTCTTC
TRBV30	14	TRBJ1-6	.	.	CAWSYVGANSPLHF	TGTGCCTGGAGTTATGTAGGGGCCAATTCACCCCTCCACTTT
TRBV5-1	12	TRBJ1-1	.	.	CASSLYGLEAFF	TGCGCCAGCAGCTTGTACGGTCTTGAAGCTTTCTTT
TRBV9	17	TRBJ1-1	.	TRBD1	CASSVRPLQGGNTEAFF	TGTGCCAGCAGCGTACGACCATTACAGGGGGGGAACACTGAAGCTTTCTTT
TRBV18	14	TRBJ2-1	once	TRBD2	CASSPQERGTEQFF	TGTGCCAGCTCACCACAAGAGCGGGGCACTGAGCAGTTCTTC
TRBV29-1	11	TRBJ2-7	.	.	CSVEVQDKQYF	TGCAGCGTTGAGGTTCAGGATAAGCAGTACTTC
TRBV28	12	TRBJ1-1	few	.	CASWVGSGGAFF	TGTGCCTCCTGGGTGGGGAGCGGGGGAGCTTTCTTT
TRBV5-1	15	TRBJ2-2	.	.	CASRVDRAGTGELFF	TGCGCCAGCAGAGTTGACAGGGCGGGAACCGGGGAGCTGTTTTTT
TRBV9	14	TRBJ2-7	.	TRBD1	CASSVGQGLYEQYF	TGTGCCAGCAGCGTAGGACAGGGGCTCTACGAGCAGTACTTC
TRBV5-8	14	TRBJ2-4	.	TRBD2	CASSPPGGKNIQYF	TGTGCCAGCAGCCCTCCCGGGGGGAAAAACATTCAGTACTTC
TRBV9	15	TRBJ1-2	.	.	CASSVGPQEYYGYTF	TGTGCCAGCAGCGTGGGCCCACAGGAATACTATGGCTACACCTTC
TRBV12-3/TRBV12-4	13	TRBJ1-6	.	.	CASNRQFNSPLHF	TGTGCCAGCAACCGACAGTTCAATTCACCCCTCCACTTT
TRBV7-9	15	TRBJ2-5	once	.	CASSLGRPNGETQYF	TGTGCCAGCAGCTTAGGCCGCCCCAACGGGGAGACCCAGTACTTC
TRBV7-9	19	TRBJ2-1	.	TRBD2	CASSPSGTSGKGVYNEQFF	TGTGCCAGCAGCCCCTCCGGGACTAGCGGAAAGGGGGTTTACAATGAGCAGTTCTTC
TRBV7-9	16	TRBJ1-4	.	.	CASSQGTGRTNEKLFF	TGTGCCAGCAGCCAAGGAACAGGGAGAACTAATGAAAAACTGTTTTTT
TRBV4-2	13	TRBJ1-2	.	.	CASSQDSGGGYTF	TGTGCCAGCAGCCAAGACTCAGGAGGCGGCTACACCTTC
TRBV7-9	16	TRBJ1-2	.	.	CASSPEASNTNYGYTF	TGTGCCAGCAGCCCAGAGGCGAGCAATACTAACTATGGCTACACCTTC
TRBV6-5	14	TRBJ2-7	.	.	CASSYNPADYEQYF	TGTGCCAGCAGTTACAACCCAGCGGACTACGAGCAGTACTTC
TRBV9	14	TRBJ2-2	.	.	CASSMSANTGELFF	TGTGCCAGCAGCATGAGTGCGAACACCGGGGAGCTGTTTTTT
TRBV3-1/TRBV3-2	18	TRBJ2-1	.	TRBD2	CASSPRLWPVGGRFEQFF	TGTGCCAGCAGCCCCCGACTCTGGCCCGTAGGCGGGAGATTTGAGCAGTTCTTC
TRBV28	15	TRBJ2-1	once	.	CASSPLAGGPDEQFF	TGTGCCAGCAGCCCACTAGCAGGAGGGCCGGATGAGCAGTTCTTC
TRBV3-1/TRBV3-2	15	TRBJ2-1	.	TRBD2	CASSHIAGGVYEQFF	TGTGCCAGCAGCCACATAGCGGGAGGTGTTTATGAGCAGTTCTTC
TRBV3-1/TRBV3-2	14	TRBJ2-2	.	.	CASRKGEGTGELFF	TGTGCCAGCAGGAAGGGGGAGGGCACCGGGGAGCTGTTTTTT
TRBV5-5	14	TRBJ2-7	.	TRBD2	CASSSLAGRYEQYF	TGTGCCAGCAGCTCCCTAGCGGGAAGATACGAGCAGTACTTC
TRBV3-1/TRBV3-2	14	TRBJ2-7	.	.	CASSQEAAGYEQYF	TGTGCCAGCAGCCAAGAAGCTGCGGGCTACGAGCAGTACTTC
TRBV12-5	14	TRBJ1-5	.	TRBD1	CASGLQGVNQPQHF	TGTGCTAGTGGTTTGCAGGGGGTCAATCAGCCCCAGCATTTT
TRBV28	16	TRBJ2-7	.	TRBD2	CASSSAGLAGVGEQYF	TGTGCCAGCAGTTCCGCGGGACTAGCGGGAGTAGGCGAGCAGTACTTC
TRBV7-7	16	TRBJ2-2	.	TRBD2	CASSLVSGSGTGELFF	TGTGCTAGCAGCTTAGTTAGCGGGAGTGGAACCGGGGAGCTGTTTTTT
TRBV19	15	TRBJ2-7	.	.	CASRSVGGHPYEQYF	TGTGCCAGTAGATCCGTCGGGGGGCATCCTTACGAGCAGTACTTC
TRBV30	13	TRBJ2-3	.	TRBD1	CAWTGQATDTQYF	TGTGCCTGGACAGGACAGGCCACAGATACGCAGTATTTT
TRBV6-5	12	TRBJ2-7	.	TRBD2	CASTGLADEQYF	TGTGCCAGTACCGGACTAGCGGACGAGCAGTACTTC
TRBV7-2	15	TRBJ2-7	once	.	CASSLGTQFSYEQYF	TGTGCCAGCAGCTTAGGGACACAATTTTCCTACGAGCAGTACTTC
TRBV14	13	TRBJ1-1	.	.	CASSRQINTEAFF	TGTGCCAGCAGCCGCCAGATAAACACTGAAGCTTTCTTT
TRBV15	17	TRBJ2-3	.	TRBD2	CATSRPGLASNTDTQYF	TGTGCCACCAGCAGACCGGGACTAGCGAGCAACACAGATACGCAGTATTTT
TRBV19	15	TRBJ2-7	.	.	CASSVGHGLAYEQYF	TGTGCCAGTAGTGTAGGACACGGACTCGCCTACGAGCAGTACTTC
TRBV19	13	TRBJ1-2	.	.	CASSTVTPGGYTF	TGTGCCAGTAGTACTGTGACCCCGGGGGGCTACACCTTC
TRBV23-1	15	TRBJ1-2	few	.	CASNRPGLSAYGYTF	TGCGCCAGCAACCGACCGGGACTCTCGGCGTATGGCTACACCTTC
TRBV9	15	TRBJ1-2	.	TRBD1	CASSVGAGGIYGYTF	TGTGCCAGCAGCGTAGGGGCAGGGGGGATCTATGGCTACACCTTC
TRBV19	14	TRBJ1-5	.	.	CASSPGTGGQPQHF	TGTGCCAGTAGTCCGGGGACTGGAGGTCAGCCCCAGCATTTT
TRBV28	12	TRBJ2-7	.	.	CAGTWGSYEQYF	TGTGCCGGCACCTGGGGCAGCTACGAGCAGTACTTC